This T cell receptor (beta chain) stems from a study of cytotoxic CD8 clonotypes in ibrutinib-treated CLL. Clones were sequenced by immunoSEQ multiplex PCR, and TCRdb holds only the in-frame ones, with some missing. This sample has approximately 150,000 clones, with approximately 90% found just once. Germline V gene data show CDR1 as GTSNPN and CDR2 as SVGIG (reference sequence). This CDR3 is 13 amino acids long. Trimming shortened V by 4 bases and J by 3 bases, and 12 bases separated the two germline ends. Study-wide points: Sustained-remission and progressing patients' sampling times differed. Once treatment began, public clonotypes, which were uncommon, contracted or stayed stable.

For this clone: Its matching antigen is unknown.

This chain links TRBV30 with TRBJ1-1; D possibly corresponds to TRBD1 (5 bases). The clonotype was recovered from a human donor with chronic lymphocytic leukemia. Source: PBMCs, taken at disease progression, from a patient treated with ibrutinib. The DNA for the CDR3 is TGTGCCTGGACCGGGACGTTATACACTGAAGCTTTCTTT. Translation: CAWTGTLYTEAFF.